The text below deals with one T cell receptor (beta chain). This record belongs to a study of OX40 agonist ivuxolimab in advanced cancers. Using immunoSEQ multiplex PCR, the repertoire was profiled, and TCRdb retains in-frame clones only, with some absent. The data show 20,000 to 25,000 clones, around 83% seen once. Germline CDR1 and CDR2: SQVTM and ANQGSEA. The CDR3 totals 20 residues. V was pared by 0 bases and J by 0 bases, with 10 bases of the junction left unmatched. This TCR derives from an adult with an advanced solid tumor such as melanoma, head and neck, liver or kidney cancer. The sample in question was CD4+ or CD8+ T cells sorted from blood, obtained in a trial of the OX40 agonist ivuxolimab. The gene calls are TRBV29-1 and TRBJ2-1; 14 bases are shared with TRBD2. In DNA form, the CDR3 reads TGCAGCGTTGAAGAAGTGAGGAGACTAGCGGGAGGGAGCTCCTACAATGAGCAGTTCTTC. It encodes CSVEEVRRLAGGSSYNEQFF.